The rows below give T cell receptor beta chains drawn from one sample of a study of radiation and T cells in renal cell carcinoma. Measured with immunoSEQ multiplex PCR; TCRdb has only the in-frame clones, and not every one. The sample holds under 150,000 clones, approximately 78% seen once. The specimen comprised blood, sampled from a patient whose treatment included radiotherapy and nephrectomy. The origin of the receptors is a woman between 55 and 75 years old with renal cell carcinoma. The CDR3 runs from the conserved cysteine through the conserved F or W. A D gene is named only where the DNA matches it firmly. Size values are once, few and many counts, or a class for expanded clones, and some rows have none.

cdr3_nt	cdr3_aa	v_call	clone_size	d_call	j_call
TGTGCCAGCAGCAAAATCCGACAATCCCAGCATTTT	CASSKIRQSQHF	TRBV21-1	-	-	TRBJ1-5
TGTGCCAGCAGTTTTAGGACCGTTGCCTACGAGCAGTACTTC	CASSFRTVAYEQYF	TRBV27	-	-	TRBJ2-7
TGTGCCAGCAGCTTGGAAGCTTTTGATACGCAGTATTTT	CASSLEAFDTQYF	TRBV5-6	-	-	TRBJ2-3
TGTGCCAAAACTATACAGGGGGCGGAAAATTCACCCCTCCACTTT	CAKTIQGAENSPLHF	TRBV21-1	-	-	TRBJ1-6
TGTGCCAGCAGTTCAATGACAGGGAGCCGGGACTATGGCTACACCTTC	CASSSMTGSRDYGYTF	TRBV27	-	TRBD1	TRBJ1-2
TGTGCCAGCTCACGAGGGACTAGCGGGACGAGCTCCTACAATGAGCAGTTCTTC	CASSRGTSGTSSYNEQFF	TRBV18	-	TRBD2	TRBJ2-1
TGTGCCAGTAGTCTTAGCGGGGGGGCCTACAATGAGCAGTTCTTC	CASSLSGGAYNEQFF	TRBV19	-	TRBD2	TRBJ2-1
TGCGCCAGCAGCCAAGGCGCCGCCGTTAATTCACCCCTCCACTTT	CASSQGAAVNSPLHF	TRBV4-1	-	-	TRBJ1-6
TGCGCCAGCAGCCAAGTCAGAGGCCATGAGCAGTTCTTC	CASSQVRGHEQFF	TRBV4-1	few	-	TRBJ2-1
TGTGCCAGCAGCTTGGCTCAAGCGGGAGTCCACGAGCAGTACTTC	CASSLAQAGVHEQYF	TRBV5-8	once	TRBD2	TRBJ2-7
TGTGCCAGCAGGGGGGAGGGCGAGCAGTACTTC	CASRGEGEQYF	TRBV2	few	TRBD2	TRBJ2-7
TGTGCCAGCAGCTTATTTGACAGGGGATCATGGCGTCAGCCCCAGCATTTT	CASSLFDRGSWRQPQHF	TRBV5-6	-	TRBD1	TRBJ1-5
TGTGCCAGTAGTATCATAGGGATGTCTAGCACAGATACGCAGTATTTT	CASSIIGMSSTDTQYF	TRBV19	-	-	TRBJ2-3